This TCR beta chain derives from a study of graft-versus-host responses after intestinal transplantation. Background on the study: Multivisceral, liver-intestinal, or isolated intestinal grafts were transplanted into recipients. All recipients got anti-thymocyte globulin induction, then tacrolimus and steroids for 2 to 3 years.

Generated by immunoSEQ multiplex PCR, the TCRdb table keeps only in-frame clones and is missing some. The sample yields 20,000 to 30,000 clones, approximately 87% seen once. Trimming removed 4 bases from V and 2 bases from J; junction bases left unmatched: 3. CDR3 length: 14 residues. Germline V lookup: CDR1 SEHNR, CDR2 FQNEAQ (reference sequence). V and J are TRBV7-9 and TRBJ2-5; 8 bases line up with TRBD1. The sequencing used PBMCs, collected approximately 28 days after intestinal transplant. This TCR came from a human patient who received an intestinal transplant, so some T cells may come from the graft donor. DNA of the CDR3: TGTGCCAGCAGCTCGTGGGACAGGCAAGAGACCCAGTACTTC. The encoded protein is CASSSWDRQETQYF. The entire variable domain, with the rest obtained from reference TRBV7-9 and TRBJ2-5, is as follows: DTGVSQNPRHKITKRGQNVTFRCDPISEHNRLYWYRQTLGQGPEFLTYFQNEAQLEKSRLLSDRFSAERPKGSFSTLEIQRTEQGDSAMYLCASSSWDRQETQYFGPGTRLLVL.